Detailed here is one T cell receptor (beta chain). What it binds is not known. Clones were sequenced by immunoSEQ multiplex PCR, and TCRdb holds only the in-frame ones, with some missing. Of over 60,000 clones listed, 75% to 90% are singletons. CDR3 length equals 17 residues. CDR1 is GTSNPN and CDR2 is SVGIG in the germline V gene (reference sequence). The ends lost 0 bases at V and 5 bases at J; junction bases unmatched: 14. This specimen comes from a study of a mutant IDH1 vaccine in newly diagnosed glioma. Study details: Vaccination began 4-6 weeks post radiotherapy alone, or with temozolomide cycles. Previous treatment comprised radiotherapy, temozolomide, or both, mostly both. Study outcomes and limitations: Pseudoprogression apparently lacked any relation to changes in top peripheral T cell clonotypes.

The time point denotes: week 11, during vaccination. All doses held 300 ug of mutant IDH1 20-mer peptide, with topical imiquimod. The TCR originated in a man in his forties or fifties with glioma. Sequenced here: PBMCs, sampled from a glioma patient whose treatment included an IDH1 peptide vaccine. The chain links TRBV30 to TRBJ2-5, with TRBD2 matching over 8 bases. CDR3 nucleotide sequence: TGTGCCTGGAGTGTGTCTCGGGGGGGCTCCTTGGGGGAGACCCAGTACTTC. Residues: CAWSVSRGGSLGETQYF.